The 21 T cell receptor beta chains below all came from one sample that was sequenced in a study of T-cell reconstitution after alpha-beta-depleted transplantation in children. Preparing the TCRbeta library involved the use of unique molecular identifiers. TCRdb analysed the PCR reads with MiXCR anew, one entry per CDR3 protein. Here the sample spans hundreds of thousands of distinct CDR3 sequences, about 10% being singletons. The sample here was PBMCs, taken before TCRalphabeta/CD19-depleted stem cell transplant. The receptors originated from a child younger than 10 with inherited bone marrow failure, due to receive a stem cell transplant.

This chain connects TRBV7-1 to TRBJ2-1; 10 bases fit TRBD2. TRBV7-1 is designated an ORF whose function remains uncertain. Unmatched junction bases numbered 20, after V lost 3 bases and J lost 0 bases. CDR3 length: 22 amino acids. The chain's CDR3 is CASSSRTLLAGPPLSSYNEQFF. The CDR3 DNA is TGTGCCAGCAGCTCCCGCACATTACTAGCGGGACCGCCCCTAAGCTCCTACAATGAGCAGTTCTTC.

This clonotype was observed many times. This chain links TRBV27 with TRBJ1-6; D is unresolved. V lost 1 base to trimming and J lost 6 bases, with 13 bases between them. CDR1 and CDR2 from the germline V gene are MNHEY and SMNVEV (reference sequence). The CDR3 runs to 16 residues. Here the CDR3 reads CASSLLLGFGNSPLHF. The CDR3, as DNA: TGTGCCAGCAGTTTATTGTTGGGGTTCGGTAATTCACCCCTCCACTTT.

This sequence joins TRBV6-5 and TRBJ2-7; 7 nucleotides line up with TRBD1. Germline lookup yields CDR1 MNHEY and CDR2 SVGAGI. The CDR3 length is 14 residues. The trim removed 2 bases at V and 5 bases at J, leaving 6 bases unmatched. CDR3 protein: CASSYPTGDNEQYF. CDR3 nucleotide sequence: TGTGCCAGCAGTTACCCTACAGGGGACAACGAGCAGTACTTC.

As for this clonotype: This may come from a read error, since a much larger clone is one base off. This chain connects TRBV3-1 to TRBJ2-7, with 11 bases aligning to TRBD2. The CDR3 loop spans 21 amino acids. Germline values: CDR1 LGHDT, CDR2 YNNKEL (reference sequence). CDR3 nucleotide sequence: TGTGCCAGCAGCCAAGACCCTTATCAGACTAGCGGGATATATCCTCGCTACCAGCAGTACTTC. This encodes CASSQDPYQTSGIYPRYQQYF.

This clonotype was seen ten or more times. CDR3 region: CASSQDGAGFSYNEQFF. The CDR3 nucleotides read TGTGCCAGCAGCCAAGATGGGGCGGGGTTCTCCTACAATGAGCAGTTCTTC. The V call is TRBV4-2, the J call TRBJ2-1, with a weak D call TRBD2 (6 bases). There are 17 residues in the CDR3. The V end lost 0 bases, the J end lost 0 bases, and 12 bases lay between the germline ends. Germline V CDR1 and CDR2: LGHNA, YNFKEQ.

This clonotype was counted many times. This chain connects TRBV4-2 to TRBJ1-1; D remains ambiguous. Germline V gene sequence: CDR1 LGHNA, CDR2 YNFKEQ. V lost 2 bases to trimming and J lost 0 bases, with 10 bases between them. The CDR3 loop spans 15 amino acids. CDR3 nucleotides: TGTGCCAGCAGCCAAACGGCAGAGATGAACACTGAAGCTTTCTTT. As protein: CASSQTAEMNTEAFF.

This clonotype was counted at least ten times. V is TRBV20-1 and J is TRBJ2-1; 9 nucleotides agree with TRBD2. V was clipped by 4 bases and J by 6 bases; unmatched bases: 4. The CDR3 has 13 amino acids. CDR1 is DFQATT and CDR2 is SNEGSKA in the germline V gene (reference sequence). CDR3 bases: TGCAGTGCTACGGCGGGAGGGGGCAATGAGCAGTTCTTC. Protein: CSATAGGGNEQFF.

Comments on this clonotype: This may arise from a read error, as a much more abundant clone is one base away. The chain employs TRBV13 and TRBJ2-5; 7 bases fit TRBD1. Germline V gene lookup returns CDR1 PRHDT and CDR2 FYEKMQ (reference sequence). After removal of 4 bases from V and 5 bases from J, the junction contained 7 bases not matched to a gene. CDR3 length: 14 amino acids. CDR3 DNA sequence: TGTGCCAGCAGCTCGAGAGCGGACAGGGAGACCCAGTACTTC. Translated: CASSSRADRETQYF.

This clonotype was counted at least ten times. V gene TRBV7-4 combines with J gene TRBJ2-1; 14 bases are shared with TRBD2. Germline loops: CDR1 SGHVT, CDR2 SQSDAQ. This CDR3 spans 15 amino acids. Germline trimming cut 6 bases from V and 6 bases from J; bases unmatched to any gene: 4. The CDR3 sequence: CASRRLAGGSNEQFF. The DNA for the CDR3 is TGTGCCAGCAGGAGACTAGCGGGAGGGAGCAATGAGCAGTTCTTC.

The sample holds many counts of this clonotype. The V call is TRBV5-1, the J call TRBJ2-1; D gene ambiguous. CDR1 SGHRS and CDR2 YFSETQ come from the germline V gene. The ends were cut back, 1 base at V and 10 bases at J, with 9 bases in the middle. The CDR3 has 12 residues. The CDR3: CASSLFTGEQFF. Here the CDR3 DNA reads TGCGCCAGCAGCTTGTTTACCGGCGAGCAGTTCTTC.

This clonotype was observed many times. V gene TRBV20-1 combines with J gene TRBJ2-7; TRBD1 is a possible D gene (5 bases). CDR3 length equals 12 residues. Per the germline V gene, CDR1 is DFQATT and CDR2 is SNEGSKA (reference sequence). V gave up 0 bases and J gave up 4 bases, with 7 bases separating them. The CDR3 spells CSARDRGYEQYF. The DNA for the CDR3 is TGCAGTGCTAGAGATAGGGGATACGAGCAGTACTTC.

This clonotype was observed at least ten times. The chain combines TRBV12-3 or TRBV12-4 with TRBJ2-3; D is undetermined. Trimming pared 3 bases from V and 7 bases from J, leaving 8 bases between. The CDR3 is made up of 12 amino acids. CDR3: CASSFSTNTQYF. The CDR3 DNA reads TGTGCCAGCAGTTTTTCAACGAATACGCAGTATTTT.

There are many counts of this clonotype. The chain links TRBV12-3 or TRBV12-4 to TRBJ1-5; D is ambiguous. This CDR3 has 14 residues. V was cut by 2 bases and J by 0 bases, with 5 bases left in between. The CDR3: CASSLYGSNQPQHF. Written as DNA, the CDR3 is TGTGCCAGCAGTTTATACGGTAGCAATCAGCCCCAGCATTTT.

Comment on this clonotype: A read error may be the cause here, since a much bigger clone is one base away. This chain joins TRBV19 and TRBJ2-5; 10 nucleotides line up with TRBD2. The junction had 6 bases not matched to a gene; V was cut back by 3 bases and J by 5 bases. Germline assignment: CDR1 LNHDA and CDR2 SQIVND (reference sequence). The CDR3 runs 15 residues. The CDR3 loop is CASSMGLAGDETQYF. As DNA, the CDR3 is TGTGCCAGTAGTATGGGGCTAGCGGGAGACGAGACCCAGTACTTC.

This clonotype was picked up many times. The chain recombines TRBV29-1 with TRBJ2-1, with D maybe TRBD2 (5 bases). Germline-derived CDR1 and CDR2 are SQVTM and ANQGSEA. The length of the CDR3 is 12 residues. The ends were cut back, 6 bases at V and 8 bases at J, with 14 bases in the middle. The CDR3 sequence: CSVMGVMDEQFF. In nucleotides, the CDR3 is TGCAGCGTGATGGGAGTAATGGATGAGCAGTTCTTC.

The chain recombines TRBV6-5 with TRBJ2-1; TRBD2 might be the D (7 bases). The CDR3 consists of 15 residues. V gave up 3 bases and J gave up 6 bases, with 15 bases separating them. CDR1 is MNHEY, CDR2 SVGAGI, per germline. CDR3 sequence reads: CASSYVSGTSNEQFF. The CDR3 nucleotides are TGTGCCAGCAGTTATGTGAGCGGGACAAGCAATGAGCAGTTCTTC.

This clonotype was detected many times. This chain joins TRBV18 and TRBJ2-3; 9 nucleotides agree with TRBD2. CDR3 size: 14 residues. The J segment lost 2 bases and the V segment lost 6 bases, leaving 3 bases of the junction unmatched. The germline gives CDR1 KGHSH, CDR2 LQKENI. CDR3 sequence reads: CASSPGLATDTQYF. CDR3 bases: TGTGCCAGCTCGCCGGGACTAGCCACAGATACGCAGTATTTT.

This clonotype was observed a handful of times. The CDR3 sequence: CSVGFDDRDHTF. The DNA of the CDR3 is TGCAGCGTTGGGTTTGACGACAGGGATCACACCTTC. This chain uses TRBV29-1 with TRBJ1-2; TRBD1 aligns across 7 bases. CDR1 is SQVTM and CDR2 is ANQGSEA in the germline V gene. The CDR3 spans 12 residues. With V trimmed by 4 bases and J by 12 bases, 11 bases remained unmatched. The complete variable domain, with remaining parts taken from reference TRBV29-1 and TRBJ1-2, reads SAVISQKPSRDICQRGTSLTIQCQVDSQVTMMFWYRQQPGQSLTLIATANQGSEATYESGFVIDKFPISRPNLTFSTLTVSNMSPEDSSIYLCSVGFDDRDHTFGSGTRLTVV.

This clonotype has a count of ten or more. The V call is TRBV10-3, the J call TRBJ2-1; perhaps TRBD1 as D (6 bases). The CDR3 extends over 19 amino acids. Germline-derived CDR1 and CDR2 are ENHRY and SYGVKD. Trimming stripped 4 bases from V and 7 bases from J, with 29 bases between. CDR3 bases: TGTGCCATCAGTGCCCACCGCCCCGGGACACCCTTGTCGAAAAATGAGCAGTTCTTC. Its translation is CAISAHRPGTPLSKNEQFF.

This clonotype was observed at least ten times. The V call is TRBV7-2, the J call TRBJ1-1; TRBD1 matches at 10 bases. This CDR3 region has 15 residues. Germline-derived CDR1 and CDR2 are SGHTA and FQGNSA. Trimming cost V 5 bases and J 5 bases; bases outside gene matches: 8. The CDR3 spells CASSPWDRGRTEAFF. The CDR3 DNA reads TGTGCCAGCAGCCCCTGGGACAGGGGACGAACTGAAGCTTTCTTT.

This clonotype occurred many times. The CDR3 reads CASSSFGQPYNEQFF. The CDR3 DNA reads as TGCGCCAGCAGCTCCTTCGGGCAGCCCTACAATGAGCAGTTCTTC. The chain carries TRBV5-1 and TRBJ2-1; D is uncertain. The CDR3 contains 15 residues. Trimming shortened V by 3 bases and J by 2 bases, and 12 bases separated the two germline ends. CDR1 is SGHRS, CDR2 YFSETQ, per germline.